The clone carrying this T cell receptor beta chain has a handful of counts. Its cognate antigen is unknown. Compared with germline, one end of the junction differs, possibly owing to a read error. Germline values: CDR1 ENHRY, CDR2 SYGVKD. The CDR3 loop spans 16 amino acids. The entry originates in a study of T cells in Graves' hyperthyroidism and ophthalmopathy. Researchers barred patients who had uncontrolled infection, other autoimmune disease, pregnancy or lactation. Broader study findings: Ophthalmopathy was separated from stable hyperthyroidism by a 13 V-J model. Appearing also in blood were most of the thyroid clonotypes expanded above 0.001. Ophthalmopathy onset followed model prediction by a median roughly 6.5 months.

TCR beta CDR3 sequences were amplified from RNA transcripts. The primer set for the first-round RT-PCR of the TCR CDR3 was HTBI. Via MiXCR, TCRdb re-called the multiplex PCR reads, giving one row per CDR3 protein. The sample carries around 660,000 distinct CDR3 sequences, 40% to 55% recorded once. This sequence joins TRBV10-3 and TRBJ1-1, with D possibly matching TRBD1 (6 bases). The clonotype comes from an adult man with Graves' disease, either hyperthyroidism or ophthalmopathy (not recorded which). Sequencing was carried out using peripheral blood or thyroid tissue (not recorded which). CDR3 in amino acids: CASSHETGGKNTEAFF. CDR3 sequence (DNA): TGTGCCAGCAGTCACGAGACAGGTGGGAAGAACACTGAAGCTTTCTTT.